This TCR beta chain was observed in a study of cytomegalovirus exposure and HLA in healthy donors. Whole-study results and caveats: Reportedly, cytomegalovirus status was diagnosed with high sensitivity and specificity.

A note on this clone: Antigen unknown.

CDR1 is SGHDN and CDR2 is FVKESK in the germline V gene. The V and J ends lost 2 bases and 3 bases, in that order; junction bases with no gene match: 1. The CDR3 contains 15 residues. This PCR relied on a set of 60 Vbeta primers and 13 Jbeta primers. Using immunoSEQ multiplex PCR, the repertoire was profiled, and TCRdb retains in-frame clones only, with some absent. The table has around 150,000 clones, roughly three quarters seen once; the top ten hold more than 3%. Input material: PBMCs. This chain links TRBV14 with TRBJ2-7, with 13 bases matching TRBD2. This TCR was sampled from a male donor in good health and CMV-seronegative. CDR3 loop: CASSQRTSGGYEQYF. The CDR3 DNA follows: TGTGCCAGCAGCCAACGGACTAGCGGGGGCTACGAGCAGTACTTC.